This T cell receptor (beta chain) was found in a study of T cells in Graves' hyperthyroidism and ophthalmopathy. The wider study: Peripheral blood specimens were obtained at initial diagnosis, prior to any treatment. Points from the study as a whole: A 13 V-J signature model discriminated ophthalmopathy versus stable hyperthyroidism.

The CDR3 is 19 residues long. Germline loops: CDR1 SGHTA, CDR2 FQGNSA. J gave up 2 bases and V 2 bases, and 16 bases lay outside the gene matches. This clonotype has at least ten counts. The antigen remains undetermined. There were TCR beta CDR3 regions amplified from RNA transcripts. TCR CDR3 regions were first amplified by RT-PCR with HTBI primers. TCRdb itself ran the multiplex PCR reads through MiXCR, one entry per CDR3 protein. The sample lists 540,000 or so distinct CDR3 sequences, 15% to 18% occurring once. Diagnoses were made from clinical symptoms, serum measures (thyroxine and TRAb), thyroid ultrasound and orbital computed tomography.

The sequence was obtained from a woman in her twenties or thirties with Graves' hyperthyroidism. The sample taken for sequencing was blood. V gene TRBV7-2 combines with J gene TRBJ2-7, with TRBD2 matching over 9 bases. The CDR3 DNA reads TGTGCCAGCAGCTTACCCGAGACTAGCGGATCCCCGAGCGCCTACGAGCAGTACTTC. This encodes CASSLPETSGSPSAYEQYF.